This T cell receptor (beta chain) stems from a study of control samples from healthy donors and cancer patients. Using immunoSEQ multiplex PCR, the repertoire was profiled, and TCRdb retains in-frame clones only, with some absent. Of about 9,700 clones listed, more than 75% are singletons. A single count supports this clone. Looked up from germline, CDR1 is SGHAT and CDR2 is FQNNGV. The V and J ends lost 2 bases and 3 bases respectively, with 13 bases between them. The CDR3 covers 15 residues. V gene TRBV11-2 combines with J gene TRBJ2-5; possibly TRBD2 for D (5 bases). This TCR was sampled from a man in his 60s with colorectal cancer. Material for sequencing was PBMCs. CDR3 sequence: CASSLFEGREETQYF. CDR3 DNA sequence: TGTGCCAGCAGCTTATTTGAGGGCAGAGAAGAGACCCAGTACTTC.